This entry lists 11 T cell receptor beta chains sequenced from one sample in a study of cytomegalovirus exposure and HLA in healthy donors. The protocol was immunoSEQ multiplex PCR, while the TCRdb copy is restricted to in-frame clones and leaves out a portion. The sample lists about 83,000 clones; approximately 96% were seen once. Sequenced material: PBMCs. The receptors here all came from a woman aged 18-30 years in good health and CMV-seronegative.

For the CDR3, the DNA is TGTGCCAGCAGCTTTAGGACAGAGGGCACCTTCGACACCGGGGAGCTGTTTTTT. Translation: CASSFRTEGTFDTGELFF. The V and J genes are TRBV9 and TRBJ2-2, with D possibly matching TRBD1 (6 bases). The CDR3 sequence is 18 residues long. Germline V gives CDR1 SGDLS, CDR2 YYNGEE. Between the trimmed V and J ends, which lost 4 bases and 3 bases, there was a span of 22 bases.

The chain combines TRBV5-1 with TRBJ2-3; a weak D match, TRBD1 (6 bases). CDR3 length: 15 amino acids. Germline V gives CDR1 SGHRS, CDR2 YFSETQ. With 4 bases removed from V and 2 bases from J, the gap between germline ends came to 14 bases. CDR3 in DNA: TGCGCCAGCAGCCGTGGGGGCACCTACACAGATACGCAGTATTTT. The encoded protein is CASSRGGTYTDTQYF.

The chain links TRBV19 to TRBJ2-3; D possibly corresponds to TRBD1 (5 bases). Trimming pared 3 bases from V and 0 bases from J, leaving 10 bases between. Looked up from germline, CDR1 is LNHDA and CDR2 is SQIVND (reference sequence). The CDR3 totals 15 residues. The CDR3 coding sequence is TGTGCCAGTAGTATGTGGCAGGGAAGCACAGATACGCAGTATTTT. The encoded protein is CASSMWQGSTDTQYF.

The gene calls are TRBV30 and TRBJ2-7, with TRBD2 as a possible D gene (5 bases). The germline gives CDR1 GTSNPN, CDR2 SVGIG (reference sequence). The CDR3 spans 15 residues. Trimming cost V 0 bases and J 0 bases, with 12 bases left between them. The chain's CDR3 is CAWSVRYRDSYEQYF. The CDR3 DNA sequence: TGTGCCTGGAGTGTACGATATCGGGACTCCTACGAGCAGTACTTC. The whole variable domain, remainder taken from reference TRBV30 and TRBJ2-7, is SQTIHQWPATLVQPVGSPLSLECTVEGTSNPNLYWYRQAAGRGLQLLFYSVGIGQISSEVPQNLSASRPQDRQFILSSKKLLLSDSGFYLCAWSVRYRDSYEQYFGPGTRLTVT.

The chain couples TRBV25-1 to TRBJ2-2; D is ambiguous. Germline V lookup: CDR1 MGHDK, CDR2 SYGVNS. Trimming pared 4 bases from V and 0 bases from J, leaving 6 bases between. The CDR3 extends over 14 amino acids. The CDR3 region has the DNA TGTGCCAGCAGTGGTCTAGCGAACACCGGGGAGCTGTTTTTT. Protein product: CASSGLANTGELFF.

The chain uses TRBV15 and TRBJ1-1; the match to TRBD1 covers 9 bases. The germline gives CDR1 LNHNV, CDR2 YYDKDF (reference sequence). J lost 0 bases, V lost 3 bases, and 8 bases had no gene match. This CDR3 has 17 residues. CDR3 nucleotides: TGTGCCACCAGCAGGCGAGGGACAGGGATTTTGAACACTGAAGCTTTCTTT. It codes for CATSRRGTGILNTEAFF. Using reference TRBV15 and TRBJ1-1 for the parts outside the CDR3, the full variable domain is DAMVIQNPRYQVTQFGKPVTLSCSQTLNHNVMYWYQQKSSQAPKLLFHYYDKDFNNEADTPDNFQSRRPNTSFCFLDIRSPGLGDTAMYLCATSRRGTGILNTEAFFGQGTRLTVV.

The chain carries TRBV18 and TRBJ2-1; 7 bases align to TRBD1. J lost 4 bases, V lost 0 bases, and 6 bases had no gene match. CDR1 and CDR2 from the germline V gene are KGHSH and LQKENI. The CDR3 is 16 residues long. Here the CDR3 reads CASSPPYRGSYNEQFF. In DNA, the CDR3 is TGTGCCAGCTCACCACCGTACAGGGGTTCATACAATGAGCAGTTCTTC.

J is TRBJ1-5 and V is TRBV6-6; D unresolved. The CDR3 contains 14 residues. CDR1 MNHNY and CDR2 SVGAGI come from the germline V gene (reference sequence). V was shortened by 5 bases and J by 3 bases, with 11 bases between the two germline ends. Written as DNA, the CDR3 is TGTGCCAGCAGTGGAGGGAACGCCAATCAGCCCCAGCATTTT. Translated: CASSGGNANQPQHF.

The rearrangement links TRBV28 to TRBJ1-2, with 8 bases aligning to TRBD1. The CDR3 length is 15 residues. V shed 5 bases and J 7 bases; nucleotides not matched to a gene: 12. Germline loops: CDR1 MDHEN, CDR2 SYDVKM. Here the CDR3 DNA reads TGTGCCAGCAGTCTCCTACCGACAGGGGCCGGTGGCTACACCTTC. Translation: CASSLLPTGAGGYTF.

The chain has TRBV5-1 and TRBJ1-2; D is perhaps TRBD1 (5 bases). V shed 4 bases and J shed 6 bases, with 16 bases lying between them. This CDR3 has 14 residues. Germline CDR1 is SGHRS and CDR2 is YFSETQ. For the CDR3, the DNA is TGCGCCAGCAGCCGAACGGGGGGTGAGGATGGCTACACCTTC. Translation: CASSRTGGEDGYTF.

This chain links TRBV18 with TRBJ2-7; no reliable D call. The germline V gene has CDR1 KGHSH and CDR2 LQKENI. This CDR3 is built from 15 residues. Trimming stripped 2 bases from V and 4 bases from J, with 15 bases between. The chain's CDR3 is CASSPKITDQYEQYF. CDR3 DNA: TGTGCCAGCTCACCAAAGATTACAGACCAGTACGAGCAGTACTTC.